The present entry profiles one T cell receptor (beta chain) with its context. V shed 4 bases and J 4 bases; nucleotides not matched to a gene: 5. Germline V CDR1 and CDR2: ENHRY, SYGVKD. This CDR3 comprises 14 residues. This entry belongs to a study of blood T cell repertoires in COVID-19. Study in general: Acute-phase and convalescent COVID-19 samples originated in the United States, Italy and Spain. Nucleic acid was either cDNA or gDNA, and it came from T cells, B-cell-depleted T cells, or PBMCs.

Per the study methods: Amplification from reference gene primers served as the basis for estimated nucleated cell counts. Libraries were prepared by immunoSEQ multiplex PCR; TCRdb keeps only in-frame clonotypes and omits some of them. V and J calls and clone size are copied from that table; D and trimming were computed from the DNA. The sample includes about 160,000 clones, about four fifths of them seen just once. V usage is TRBV10-3 and J usage is TRBJ1-1, with 8 positions matching TRBD1. Sequencing was carried out using peripheral blood. The clonotype originates from an older man who had recovered from COVID-19. This CDR3 is CAISGTGGFTEAFF. For the CDR3, the DNA is TGTGCCATCAGTGGAACAGGGGGATTCACTGAAGCTTTCTTT.